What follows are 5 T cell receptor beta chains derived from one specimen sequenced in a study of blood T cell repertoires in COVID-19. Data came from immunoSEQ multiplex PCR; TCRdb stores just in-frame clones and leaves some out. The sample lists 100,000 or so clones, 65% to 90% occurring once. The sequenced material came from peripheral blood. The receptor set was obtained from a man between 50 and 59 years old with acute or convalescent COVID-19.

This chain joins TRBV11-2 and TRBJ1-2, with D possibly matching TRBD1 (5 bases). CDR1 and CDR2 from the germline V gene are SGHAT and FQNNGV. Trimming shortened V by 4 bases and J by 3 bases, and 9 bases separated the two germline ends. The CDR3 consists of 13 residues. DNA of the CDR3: TGTGCCAGCAGCTACCAGGGTTACTATGGCTACACCTTC. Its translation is CASSYQGYYGYTF.

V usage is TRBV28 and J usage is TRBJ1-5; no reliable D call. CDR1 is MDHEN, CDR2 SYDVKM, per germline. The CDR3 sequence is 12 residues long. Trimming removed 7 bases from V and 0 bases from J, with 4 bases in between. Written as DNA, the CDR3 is TGTGCCAGCACCCTTAGCAATCAGCCCCAGCATTTT. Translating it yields CASTLSNQPQHF.

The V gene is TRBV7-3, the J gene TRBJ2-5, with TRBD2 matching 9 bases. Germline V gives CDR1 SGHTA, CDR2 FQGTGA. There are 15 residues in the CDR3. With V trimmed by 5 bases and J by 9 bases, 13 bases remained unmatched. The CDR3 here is CASSPMPTSGRAQYF. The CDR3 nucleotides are TGTGCCAGCAGCCCAATGCCCACTAGCGGGCGGGCCCAGTACTTC.

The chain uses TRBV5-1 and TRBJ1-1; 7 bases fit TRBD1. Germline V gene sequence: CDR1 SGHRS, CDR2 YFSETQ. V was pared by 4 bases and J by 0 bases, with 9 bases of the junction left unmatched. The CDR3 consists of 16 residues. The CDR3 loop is CASSVQGQSVNTEAFF. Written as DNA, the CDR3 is TGCGCCAGCAGCGTACAGGGGCAATCGGTGAACACTGAAGCTTTCTTT.

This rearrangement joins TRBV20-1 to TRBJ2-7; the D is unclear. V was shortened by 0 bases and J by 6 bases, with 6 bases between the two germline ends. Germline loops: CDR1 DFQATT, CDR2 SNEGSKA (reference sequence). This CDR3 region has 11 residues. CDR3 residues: CSARDLSEQYF. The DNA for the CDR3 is TGCAGTGCTAGAGATCTAAGCGAGCAGTACTTC.